This T cell receptor beta chain was sequenced in a study of CD8 T cells in ankylosing spondylitis. This clonotype was observed at least ten times. Germline V gene sequence: CDR1 DFQATT, CDR2 SNEGSKA (reference sequence). V shed 6 bases and J shed 1 base, with 9 bases lying between them. The length of the CDR3 is 12 residues. In TCRdb, the 5' RACE reads were re-called with MiXCR into one record per CDR3 protein. The profile shows around 230,000 distinct CDR3 sequences, 7.5% to 9% of them singletons. The sample comprised blood, either unsorted or a sorted T cell fraction (not recorded which). This clonotype originated in a male donor with ankylosing spondylitis or in good health (not recorded which). The chain recombines TRBV20-1 with TRBJ2-5; D is perhaps TRBD1 (5 bases). This CDR3 reads CSAAGFQETQYF. CDR3 sequence (DNA): TGCAGTGCCGCAGGGTTCCAAGAGACCCAGTACTTC.